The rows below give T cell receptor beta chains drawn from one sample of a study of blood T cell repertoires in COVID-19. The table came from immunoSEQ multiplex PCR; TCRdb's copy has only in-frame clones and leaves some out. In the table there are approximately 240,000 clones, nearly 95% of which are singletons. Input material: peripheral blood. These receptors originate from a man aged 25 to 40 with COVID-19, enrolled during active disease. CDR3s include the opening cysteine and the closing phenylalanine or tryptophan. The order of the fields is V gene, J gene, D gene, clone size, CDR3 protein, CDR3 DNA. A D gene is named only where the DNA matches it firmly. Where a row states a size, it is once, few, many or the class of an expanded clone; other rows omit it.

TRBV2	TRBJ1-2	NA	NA	CASSEVQIPYYGYTF	TGTGCCAGCAGTGAAGTACAGATCCCGTACTATGGCTACACCTTC
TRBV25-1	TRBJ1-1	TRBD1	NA	CASGYRGWTEAFF	TGTGCCAGCGGTTACAGGGGATGGACTGAAGCTTTCTTT
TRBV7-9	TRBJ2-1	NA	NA	CASSLASGDEQFF	TGTGCCAGCAGCTTAGCTTCCGGGGATGAGCAGTTCTTC
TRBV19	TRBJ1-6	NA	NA	CASSSGTLGSPLHF	TGTGCCAGTAGTTCCGGGACACTGGGGTCACCCCTCCACTTT
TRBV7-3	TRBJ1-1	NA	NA	CASSEDSMNTEAFF	TGTGCCAGCAGCGAAGACAGCATGAACACTGAAGCTTTCTTT
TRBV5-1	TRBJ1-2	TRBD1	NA	CASSLSGTGDYGYTF	TGCGCCAGCAGCCTTTCCGGGACAGGGGACTATGGCTACACCTTC
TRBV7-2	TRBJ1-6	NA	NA	CASSLGPQASSYNSPLHF	TGTGCCAGCAGCTTAGGGCCCCAGGCGAGCTCCTATAATTCACCCCTCCACTTT
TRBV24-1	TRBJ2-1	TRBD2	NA	CATSLASGGNEQFF	TGTGCCACCAGTCTCGCTAGCGGGGGGAATGAGCAGTTCTTC
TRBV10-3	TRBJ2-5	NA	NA	CAISAAPGQETQYF	TGTGCCATCAGCGCCGCGCCAGGCCAAGAGACCCAGTACTTC
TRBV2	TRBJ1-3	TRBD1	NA	CASSPQGARGNTIYF	TGTGCCAGCAGTCCGCAGGGGGCGCGAGGAAACACCATATATTTT
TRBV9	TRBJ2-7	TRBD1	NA	CASSPGQGNYEQYF	TGTGCCAGCAGCCCCGGACAGGGGAACTACGAGCAGTACTTC
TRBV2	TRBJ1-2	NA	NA	CASSEALPGYGYTF	TGTGCCAGCAGTGAAGCGCTCCCAGGCTATGGCTACACCTTC
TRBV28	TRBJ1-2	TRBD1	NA	CASRMTGGGYGYTF	TGTGCCAGCAGAATGACAGGGGGCGGCTATGGCTACACCTTC
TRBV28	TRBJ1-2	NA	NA	CASSSPLGRAGGYTF	TGTGCCAGCAGTTCCCCCCTGGGCAGGGCTGGCGGCTACACCTTC
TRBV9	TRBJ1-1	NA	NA	CASSFSAVTEAFF	TGTGCCAGCAGCTTCTCGGCGGTGACTGAAGCTTTCTTT
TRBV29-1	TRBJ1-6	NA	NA	CSVSVDTNSPLHF	TGCAGCGTTAGCGTGGACACCAATTCACCCCTCCACTTT
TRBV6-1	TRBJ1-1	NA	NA	CASSEKAGTEAFF	TGTGCCAGCAGTGAAAAGGCAGGAACTGAAGCTTTCTTT
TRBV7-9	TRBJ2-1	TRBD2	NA	CASSLVESGGALNEQFF	TGTGCCAGCAGCTTAGTTGAGAGCGGGGGGGCCCTCAATGAGCAGTTCTTC
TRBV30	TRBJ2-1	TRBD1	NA	CAWSAWTGSYNEQFF	TGTGCCTGGAGTGCCTGGACAGGCTCCTACAATGAGCAGTTCTTC
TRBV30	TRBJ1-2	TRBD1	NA	CAWSLTTGGGYGYTF	TGTGCCTGGAGTCTAACAACAGGGGGTGGCTATGGCTACACCTTC
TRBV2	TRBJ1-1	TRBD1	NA	CASSQGVAEAFF	TGTGCCAGCAGTCAGGGGGTCGCTGAAGCTTTCTTT
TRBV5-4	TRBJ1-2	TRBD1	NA	CASSVRTGGFSGYTF	TGTGCCAGCAGCGTACGGACAGGGGGGTTCAGTGGCTACACCTTC
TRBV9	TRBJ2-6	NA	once	CASSPGGANVLTF	TGTGCCAGCTCCCCTGGCGGGGCCAACGTCCTGACTTTC
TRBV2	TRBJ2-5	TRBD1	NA	CASTLQTGGRETQYF	TGTGCCAGCACTCTCCAGACAGGGGGCCGGGAGACCCAGTACTTC
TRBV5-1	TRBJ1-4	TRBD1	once	CASSAGTGRSEKLFF	TGCGCCAGCAGCGCGGGGACAGGGAGGAGTGAAAAACTGTTTTTT
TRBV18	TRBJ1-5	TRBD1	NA	CASSPGQTASNQPQHF	TGTGCCAGCTCACCGGGACAGACGGCTAGCAATCAGCCCCAGCATTTT
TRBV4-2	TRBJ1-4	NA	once	CASSQGRAATNEKLFF	TGTGCCAGCAGCCAAGGGCGGGCCGCAACTAATGAAAAACTGTTTTTT
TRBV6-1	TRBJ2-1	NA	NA	CASSELGHTYNEQFF	TGTGCCAGCAGTGAACTCGGACATACATACAATGAGCAGTTCTTC
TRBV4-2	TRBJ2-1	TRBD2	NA	CASSQDPPTSGGVFEQFF	TGTGCCAGCAGCCAAGATCCCCCGACTAGCGGGGGGGTATTTGAGCAGTTCTTC
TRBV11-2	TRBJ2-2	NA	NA	CASSFTGGPTGELFF	TGTGCCAGCAGCTTTACCGGGGGGCCCACCGGGGAGCTGTTTTTT
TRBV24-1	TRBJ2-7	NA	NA	CATYRDEQYF	TGTGCCACATACAGGGATGAGCAGTACTTC
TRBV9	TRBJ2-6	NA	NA	CASSVDSGANVLTF	TGTGCCAGCAGCGTAGATTCGGGGGCCAACGTCCTGACTTTC
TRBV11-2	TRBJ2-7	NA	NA	CASSLGGTSYEQYF	TGTGCCAGCAGCTTAGGCGGGACTTCCTACGAGCAGTACTTC